A selection of T cell receptor beta chains follows, all from one sample in a study of shared clonotypes between healthy human individuals. Profiling relied on immunoSEQ multiplex PCR, and the TCRdb table lists in-frame clones only, not all of them. The sample carries about 680,000 clones, around 92% recorded once. Material: naive CD8+ T cells sorted from blood. The origin of the receptors is a man younger than 45 in good health. The conserved cysteine and the conserved F or W are not part of the CDR3 here.

len | v_gene | CDR3aa
12 | TRBV27 | ASSQRTSVNEQF
16 | TRBV5-1 | ASSPIAGRRDRGDEQF
12 | TRBV9 | ASSSTGGASEAF
13 | TRBV7-9 | ASSLDKTGAYEQY
14 | TRBV6-6 | ASSYSAAGDTDTQY
13 | TRBV28 | ASSSRTGEDTEAF
11 | TRBV4-2 | ASSQGVNTEAF
14 | TRBV4-1 | ASSQPMDTPGAGYT
14 | TRBV15 | ATSRVKRDGTYEQY
13 | TRBV5-1 | ASRWGQQLTDTQY